The clone carrying this TCR beta chain has just a few counts. The sample originates from a study of identical twins. All donors comprised healthy Caucasians. A universal primer site came from template switching; cDNA carried unique molecular identifiers. TCRdb reanalysed the 5' RACE reads using MiXCR and keeps one entry per CDR3 protein. Here the sample spans hundreds of thousands of distinct CDR3 sequences, 8.5% to 9% being singletons. The V gene's germline CDR1 is SGHNT and CDR2 YYREEE (reference sequence). CDR3 length: 14 residues. With 4 bases clipped from V and 8 bases from J, the junction kept 9 bases outside the gene matches. These same data were also listed under a study on yellow fever vaccine responses in identical twins.

Material for sequencing was PBMCs. The TCR sequence derives from a woman between 18 and 30 years old in good health. V usage is TRBV5-4 and J usage is TRBJ2-1; the match to TRBD2 covers 7 bases. The CDR3 DNA reads TGTGCCAGCAGCCCCGGGACTACCGTCGATGAGCAGTTCTTC. Protein sequence: CASSPGTTVDEQFF. Looking up the rest from reference TRBV5-4 and TRBJ2-1 gives the full variable domain: ETGVTQSPTHLIKTRGQQVTLRCSSQSGHNTVSWYQQALGQGPQFIFQYYREEENGRGNFPPRFSGLQFPNYSSELNVNALELDDSALYLCASSPGTTVDEQFFGPGTRLTVL.